Sequencing of this T cell receptor beta chain was carried out in a study of T-cell reconstitution after alpha-beta-depleted transplantation in children. Findings and limits, study-wide: By one year post-transplant, T-cell counts and diversity largely arose from T cells that were newly produced.

The library targeted TCRbeta and was prepared with unique molecular identifiers. TCRdb re-analysed the PCR reads in MiXCR, keeping a single row per CDR3 protein. The sample lists around 250,000 distinct CDR3 sequences, approximately 8% occurring once. Trimming removed 4 bases at V and 3 bases at J, with 16 bases between. Germline lookup yields CDR1 SGHRS and CDR2 YFSETQ. The CDR3 totals 16 residues. This clonotype was seen repeatedly, ten times or more. Its antigen remains unidentified. This chain uses TRBV5-1 with TRBJ2-2; maybe TRBD2 (6 bases). The sequencing here drew on PBMCs, mostly from graft donor cells, taken 180 days after TCRalphabeta/CD19-depleted stem cell transplant. This receptor was obtained from a male patient under 18 who had a stem cell transplant for acute lymphoblastic leukemia, so the T cells may come from the graft donor. The CDR3 loop is CASSAGLPIDTGELFF. The CDR3 DNA reads as TGCGCCAGCAGCGCAGGACTACCCATCGACACCGGGGAGCTGTTTTTT.